The clone carrying this T cell receptor (beta chain) has only a few counts. Its antigen is currently unknown. Clones were sequenced by immunoSEQ multiplex PCR, and TCRdb holds only the in-frame ones, with some missing. The table lists about 26,000 clones, roughly 62% of them singletons. These data are taken from a study of PD-1 blockade in classical Hodgkin lymphoma. Study results and caveats: Those patients who began receiving nivolumab less than 1 year after ASCT had lower diversity, and they were excluded. Complete responders started with a diversity level that resembled newly diagnosed patients at baseline. CD4+ TCR diversity rose significantly by C4D1, and CD8+ TCR diversity did not.

Relapse after autologous stem cell transplantation occurred in every patient, and brentuximab vedotin exposure varied. Germline CDR1 LGHNA, CDR2 YSLEER. This CDR3 has 15 amino acids. Trimming took 5 bases from V and 3 from J; bases not matched to a gene: 2. This specimen consisted of peripheral blood mononuclear cells (PBMCs), obtained before the second cycle of nivolumab. The receptor was derived from a human donor with classical Hodgkin lymphoma. V is TRBV4-3 and J is TRBJ2-1, with 12 bases fitting TRBD2. In DNA, the CDR3 is TGCGCCAGCAGCAGACTAGCGGGGGACTACAATGAGCAGTTCTTC. The encoded protein is CASSRLAGDYNEQFF.